The 7 T cell receptor beta chains in this list originate from one sample, sequenced in a study of identical twins. TCRdb independently ran MiXCR on the 5' RACE reads; one entry per CDR3 protein. The data show fewer than 250,000 distinct CDR3 sequences, about a tenth seen once. Sequences were obtained from memory (CD45RO+) T cells sorted from blood. The source is a woman aged 18-29 years in good health.

The V gene is TRBV9, the J gene TRBJ2-5; D gene unclear. The CDR3 runs to 13 residues. Germline assignment: CDR1 SGDLS and CDR2 YYNGEE. The germline V and J ends were trimmed by 3 bases and 3 bases, with 9 bases remaining between them. The CDR3 DNA reads as TGTGCCAGCAGCGCTGACCCAAAAGAGACCCAGTACTTC. Residues: CASSADPKETQYF.

This clonotype was counted a few times. V and J are TRBV12-3 or TRBV12-4 and TRBJ2-3; D gene ambiguous. The CDR3 runs to 12 residues. V was shortened by 6 bases and J by 6 bases, with 10 bases between the two germline ends. The CDR3 is CASSPTWDTQYF. CDR3 DNA: TGTGCCAGCAGCCCTACCTGGGATACGCAGTATTTT.

This clonotype was seen at least ten times. The chain has TRBV12-3 or TRBV12-4 and TRBJ1-6; 9 bases line up with TRBD1. V lost 6 bases, J lost 8 bases, and 5 bases stayed unmatched. The CDR3 consists of 14 residues. The CDR3 coding sequence is TGTGCCAGCAGATCGACAGGGGGTTATTCACCCCTCCACTTT. This encodes CASRSTGGYSPLHF.

Comment on this clonotype: The junction does not match germline at one end; this may be a read error. The chain joins TRBV20-1 to TRBJ2-1; TRBD2 might be the D (6 bases). CDR1 and CDR2 (germline): DFQATT, SNEGSKA (reference sequence). The length of the CDR3 is 15 residues. CDR3 DNA: TGCAGTGCTAGAGGGGGACTCCCCTCCTACAATGGGCAGTTCTTC. This encodes CSARGGLPSYNGQFF.

This clonotype has only a few counts. The V gene is TRBV20-1, the J gene TRBJ2-1; D not certain. V lost 0 bases to trimming and J lost 3 bases, with 6 bases between them. The CDR3 extends over 13 amino acids. In germline, CDR1 is DFQATT, CDR2 SNEGSKA (reference sequence). CDR3 coding DNA: TGCAGTGCTAGAGATGAGGTCTACAATGAGCAGTTCTTC. It codes for CSARDEVYNEQFF.

This clonotype was picked up many times. The chain joins TRBV20-1 to TRBJ1-1, with 8 bases lining up with TRBD1. Trimming removed 3 bases from V and 3 bases from J; junction bases left unmatched: 9. CDR3 size: 15 residues. CDR1 is DFQATT and CDR2 is SNEGSKA in the germline V gene (reference sequence). The DNA of the CDR3 is TGCAGTGCTAGCGCGGACAGGGAATGGGACACTGAAGCTTTCTTT. It specifies CSASADREWDTEAFF.

This rearrangement joins TRBV12-3 or TRBV12-4 to TRBJ2-3; the D gene could be TRBD1 or TRBD2 (5 bases each). V gave up 5 bases and J gave up 6 bases, with 12 bases separating them. The CDR3 is 13 amino acids. This CDR3 is CASSHEWGDTQYF. Written as DNA, the CDR3 is TGTGCCAGCAGTCATGAGTGGGGGGATACGCAGTATTTT.